Presented here are 32 T cell receptor beta chains from one specimen sequenced in a study of T cells after yellow fever vaccination. Via MiXCR, TCRdb re-called the 5' RACE reads, giving one row per CDR3 protein. The data contain tens of thousands of distinct CDR3 sequences, about 7.9% of them singletons. The material sequenced was CD8+ T cells sorted from PBMCs, taken around 14 days after the first yellow fever vaccination. These receptors were taken from a man aged 18 to 29 who received the YFV17D yellow fever vaccine.

This chain links TRBV3-1 with TRBJ2-3, with TRBD2 as a possible D gene (5 bases). Germline CDR1 and CDR2: LGHDT and YNNKEL (reference sequence). Trimming pared 7 bases from V and 0 bases from J, leaving 20 bases between. CDR3 size: 17 residues. CDR3 nucleotides: TGTGCCAGCACCAAGGAGGTCGCTTGTCAAAGCACAGATACGCAGTATTTT. Translated: CASTKEVACQSTDTQYF.

This clonotype was counted at least ten times. The CDR3 DNA reads TGTGCCAGCAGCTTAAGACAGGGGGCCTATGAGCAGTTCTTC. As protein: CASSLRQGAYEQFF. This chain links TRBV7-6 with TRBJ2-1; 10 bases are shared with TRBD1. Germline V gene data show CDR1 as SGHVS and CDR2 as FNYEAQ. V lost 2 bases and J lost 8; bases outside the gene matches: 3. CDR3 size: 14 residues.

With regard to this clonotype: Given a much more abundant clone one base away, this may be a read error. CDR3 DNA sequence: TGCAGTGCTAGAGATAGCGGGAGCTCCTGCAATGAGCAGTTCTTC. Its protein product is CSARDSGSSCNEQFF. The V and J genes are TRBV20-1 and TRBJ2-1, with 9 bases aligning to TRBD2. The CDR3 contains 15 residues. Germline V gene sequence: CDR1 DFQATT, CDR2 SNEGSKA (reference sequence).

This clonotype has ten or more counts. The chain combines TRBV12-3 or TRBV12-4 with TRBJ1-5; D is perhaps TRBD1 (5 bases). V was shortened by 4 bases and J by 2 bases, with 15 bases between the two germline ends. This CDR3 contains 16 residues. The CDR3 loop reads CASSSASGRGNQPQHF. The CDR3 DNA is TGTGCCAGCAGTTCAGCGTCGGGACGGGGCAATCAGCCCCAGCATTTT.

This clonotype was detected ten times or more. CDR3 in amino acids: CSATHRGWDTEAFF. CDR3 sequence (DNA): TGCAGCGCTACCCACAGGGGCTGGGACACTGAAGCTTTCTTT. The rearrangement joins TRBV29-1 to TRBJ1-1; 7 nucleotides line up with TRBD1. The germline V gene has CDR1 SQVTM and CDR2 ANQGSEA. The trim removed 7 bases at V and 3 bases at J, leaving 11 bases unmatched. The CDR3 has 14 residues.

At least ten counts were recorded for this clonotype. This chain joins TRBV27 and TRBJ2-5; 11 nucleotides match TRBD2. The length of the CDR3 is 18 residues. Germline V gene sequence: CDR1 MNHEY, CDR2 SMNVEV (reference sequence). The trim removed 5 bases at V and 1 base at J, leaving 12 bases unmatched. In nucleotides, the CDR3 is TGTGCCAGCAGTCCCTTAGCGGGGGGGCCGCCCTTCCAAGAGACCCAGTACTTC. The encoded protein is CASSPLAGGPPFQETQYF.

J is TRBJ1-6 and V is TRBV20-1; a possible D gene is TRBD1 (5 bases). In germline, CDR1 is DFQATT, CDR2 SNEGSKA (reference sequence). This CDR3 has 16 residues. Trimming removed 3 bases at V and 0 bases at J, with 12 bases between. Here the CDR3 DNA reads TGCAGTGCTAGCGAGGGACTCAGCTCCTATAATTCACCCCTCCACTTT. It is translated as CSASEGLSSYNSPLHF.

This clonotype was detected many times. DNA for the CDR3: TGTGCCAGCAGCCCACAAGAAGCGAACACCGGGGAGCTGTTTTTT. Its translation: CASSPQEANTGELFF. The J gene is TRBJ2-2, the V gene TRBV4-2; D is unclear. The V gene's germline CDR1 is LGHNA and CDR2 YNFKEQ. The CDR3 contains 15 residues. Trimming removed 4 bases at V and 0 bases at J, with 9 bases between.

The table lists this clonotype with many counts. V is TRBV4-1 and J is TRBJ2-1; D is possibly TRBD1 (5 bases). Germline lookup yields CDR1 MGHRA and CDR2 YSYEKL. V shed 0 bases and J shed 3 bases, with 12 bases lying between them. The CDR3 loop spans 16 amino acids. CDR3 loop: CASSQDLGHLYNEQFF. The CDR3 coding sequence is TGCGCCAGCAGCCAAGATTTAGGACACCTCTACAATGAGCAGTTCTTC.

In its sample, this clonotype was seen many times. The V and J genes are TRBV27 and TRBJ2-2, with D tentatively TRBD1 (6 bases). Germline V lookup: CDR1 MNHEY, CDR2 SMNVEV (reference sequence). With 2 bases removed from V and 7 bases from J, the gap between germline ends came to 20 bases. This CDR3 region has 17 residues. The CDR3 nucleotides are TGTGCCAGCAGTTTAATCCCCTCCCCGCAGACAGGCGGGGAGCTGTTTTTT. Amino acids: CASSLIPSPQTGGELFF.

At least ten counts were recorded for this clonotype. This rearrangement joins TRBV7-9 to TRBJ1-6; D perhaps matches TRBD1 (6 bases). V lost 5 bases and J lost 0, with 8 bases in between. The CDR3 length is 15 residues. Germline V CDR1 and CDR2: SEHNR, FQNEAQ (reference sequence). In nucleotides, the CDR3 is TGTGCCAGCAGCCTGGACAGCTCCTATAATTCACCCCTCCACTTT. Translating gives CASSLDSSYNSPLHF.

The sample holds many counts of this clonotype. The rearrangement joins TRBV10-3 to TRBJ2-7; TRBD2 is a possible D gene (6 bases). The CDR3 sequence is 15 residues long. Germline V gene data show CDR1 as ENHRY and CDR2 as SYGVKD. The germline V and J ends were trimmed by 2 bases and 4 bases, with 15 bases remaining between them. In DNA, the CDR3 is TGTGCCATCAGTGAGCGCAAACAAGGAGGGTACGAGCAGTACGTC. Translated, it gives CAISERKQGGYEQYV.

There are many counts of this clonotype. This chain joins TRBV27 and TRBJ1-1, with 8 bases lining up with TRBD1. This CDR3 is 14 amino acids long. The J segment lost 0 bases and the V segment lost 6 bases, leaving 3 bases of the junction unmatched. Germline values: CDR1 MNHEY, CDR2 SMNVEV (reference sequence). DNA for the CDR3: TGTGCCAGCAGCCCGGGACAGGTGAACACTGAAGCTTTCTTT. This codes for CASSPGQVNTEAFF.

The table lists this clonotype with many counts. The chain recombines TRBV10-3 with TRBJ2-7; D could derive from TRBD1 or TRBD2 (5 bases each). CDR1 and CDR2 (germline): ENHRY, SYGVKD. The CDR3 runs 13 residues. V was cut by 10 bases and J by 0 bases, with 13 bases left in between. The CDR3 loop is CARRDDNSYEQYF. Here the CDR3 DNA reads TGTGCCAGAAGGGACGACAACTCCTACGAGCAGTACTTC.

This clonotype occurred many times. The chain is built from TRBV7-9 and TRBJ1-5; D is unresolved. Germline V lookup: CDR1 SEHNR, CDR2 FQNEAQ (reference sequence). Trimming stripped 2 bases from V and 4 bases from J, with 9 bases between. The CDR3 totals 14 residues. The CDR3 reads CASSLYGENQPQHF. CDR3 DNA: TGTGCCAGCAGCTTATACGGGGAGAATCAGCCCCAGCATTTT.

The sample holds many counts of this clonotype. V gene TRBV5-6 combines with J gene TRBJ2-7; TRBD2 agrees at 7 bases. V trimming: 5 bases; J trimming: 5 bases; junction bases outside the gene matches: 10. Germline V gene lookup returns CDR1 SGHDT and CDR2 YYEEEE. The CDR3 totals 14 residues. CDR3 nucleotide sequence: TGTGCCAGCAGATTCGGGACTATATCCCACGAGCAGTACGTC. Translating it yields CASRFGTISHEQYV.

With regard to this clonotype: A much larger clone differs from this one at a single base, so this may be a read error. The chain uses TRBV4-3 and TRBJ2-1; the match to TRBD2 covers 10 bases. This CDR3 is 17 amino acids long. CDR1 is LGHNA, CDR2 YSLEER, per germline. This CDR3 reads CASRQGLVAGGYNEQFF. The CDR3 bases are TGCGCCAGCCGCCAAGGCCTCGTAGCGGGGGGTTACAATGAGCAGTTCTTC.

This clonotype came up many times. The chain employs TRBV13 and TRBJ2-3; D gene uncertain. The CDR3 has 12 amino acids. CDR1 and CDR2 from the germline V gene are PRHDT and FYEKMQ (reference sequence). Trimming took 4 bases from V and 1 from J, leaving 3 bases between them. DNA of the CDR3: TGTGCCAGCAGCTACCGCACAGATACGCAGTATTTT. This sequence encodes CASSYRTDTQYF.

This chain uses TRBV7-8 with TRBJ2-7; either TRBD1 or TRBD2 may fit D (5 bases each). The germline V gene has CDR1 SGHVS and CDR2 FQNEAQ. This CDR3 is built from 13 residues. The V gene lost 5 bases and the J gene lost 3 bases, with 11 bases spanning the gap. The CDR3 loop is CASSQGANYEQYF. CDR3 in DNA: TGTGCCAGCAGCCAGGGAGCTAACTACGAGCAGTACTTC.

This clonotype was detected ten times or more. The V call is TRBV6-2 or TRBV6-3, the J call TRBJ2-3; D is possibly TRBD1 (6 bases). CDR1 is MNHEY, CDR2 SVGEGT, per germline. There are 15 residues in the CDR3. With 2 bases removed from V and 9 bases from J, the gap between germline ends came to 18 bases. CDR3 loop: CASSYEGGTPGTQYF. CDR3 sequence (DNA): TGTGCCAGCAGTTACGAAGGGGGAACCCCAGGGACGCAGTATTTT.

This clonotype has a count of ten or more. The rearrangement joins TRBV27 to TRBJ2-1, with 8 positions matching TRBD2. The germline gives CDR1 MNHEY, CDR2 SMNVEV (reference sequence). V was clipped by 6 bases and J by 4 bases; unmatched bases: 5. This CDR3 region has 14 residues. Here the CDR3 DNA reads TGTGCCAGCAGGGCGGGGGGAATTTACAATGAGCAGTTCTTC. Encoded protein: CASRAGGIYNEQFF.

The sample holds many counts of this clonotype. J is TRBJ1-3 and V is TRBV7-6; D uncertain. The V and J ends lost 5 bases and 1 base respectively, with 15 bases between them. The CDR3 runs 16 residues. The germline V gene encodes CDR1 SGHVS and CDR2 FNYEAQ. The CDR3 bases are TGTGCCAGCAGCCAGCATGGGCAGAGTTCTGGAAACACCATATATTTT. As protein: CASSQHGQSSGNTIYF.

This clonotype was picked up many times. The V and J genes are TRBV7-3 and TRBJ2-1, with a tentative D call TRBD2 (7 bases). This CDR3 has 15 amino acids. Trimming removed 9 bases at V and 9 bases at J, with 24 bases between. Germline V gene sequence: CDR1 SGHTA, CDR2 FQGTGA. CDR3 in amino acids: CASGASGGFRAEQFF. Here the CDR3 DNA reads TGTGCCAGTGGAGCCTCGGGGGGCTTTCGTGCTGAGCAGTTCTTC.

The sample holds many counts of this clonotype. The chain combines TRBV5-5 with TRBJ2-1, with a weak D call TRBD2 (6 bases). Trimming took 0 bases from V and 15 from J, leaving 19 bases between them. Germline CDR1 and CDR2: SGHKS and YYEKEE (reference sequence). This CDR3 has 14 residues. CDR3 loop: CASSLELANRGGFF. The CDR3 DNA reads TGTGCCAGCAGCTTGGAACTAGCTAATAGGGGTGGGTTCTTC.

This chain uses TRBV3-1 with TRBJ1-1, with D possibly TRBD1 on 5 matching bases. Trimming shortened V by 4 bases and J by 5 bases, and 14 bases separated the two germline ends. Per the germline V gene, CDR1 is LGHDT and CDR2 is YNNKEL (reference sequence). CDR3 length: 14 amino acids. In DNA form, the CDR3 reads TGTGCCAGCAGCCCGCAAAGGGGTTCGACTGAAGCTTTCTTT. Protein product: CASSPQRGSTEAFF.

This clonotype was recorded many times. The chain couples TRBV7-8 to TRBJ1-2; possible D gene TRBD1, 6 bases. Germline V CDR1 and CDR2: SGHVS, FQNEAQ. This CDR3 has 15 residues. V was clipped by 4 bases and J by 8 bases, with 20 bases between them. Here the CDR3 DNA reads TGTGCCAGCAGCTCAAGAAACCGGGACATCTACGGCTACACCTTC. Translation gives CASSSRNRDIYGYTF.

This clonotype appeared many times. The chain combines TRBV14 with TRBJ1-5; possibly TRBD1 for D (6 bases). Germline CDR1 SGHDN, CDR2 FVKESK. This CDR3 has 16 amino acids. V was shortened by 8 bases and J by 12 bases, with 29 bases between the two germline ends. The CDR3 bases are TGTGCCAGCCTTTCCGGCCCCGGTCGGGTTACAGGGTACCAGCATTTT. As protein: CASLSGPGRVTGYQHF.

This clonotype appeared many times. V and J are TRBV13 and TRBJ2-3; TRBD2 is a possible D gene (5 bases). Germline CDR1 and CDR2: PRHDT and FYEKMQ (reference sequence). Trimming shortened V by 5 bases and J by 0 bases, and 15 bases separated the two germline ends. CDR3 length: 16 amino acids. The CDR3 region has the DNA TGTGCCAGCAGCGCCTCAGCGGAAGCTAGCACAGATACGCAGTATTTT. Residues: CASSASAEASTDTQYF.

In this sample, this clonotype turned up many times. The gene calls are TRBV6-5 and TRBJ2-3, with 7 bases fitting TRBD2. With V trimmed by 7 bases and J by 4 bases, 5 bases remained unmatched. CDR3 size: 13 residues. Germline V gives CDR1 MNHEY, CDR2 SVGAGI. The CDR3 reads CASTAGEADTQYF. The CDR3 coding sequence is TGTGCCAGCACGGCGGGAGAGGCAGATACGCAGTATTTT.

This clonotype has a count of ten or more. The chain has TRBV7-9 and TRBJ2-4; D remains ambiguous. CDR1 and CDR2 from the germline V gene are SEHNR and FQNEAQ (reference sequence). This CDR3 region has 16 residues. The ends were cut back, 3 bases at V and 1 base at J, with 13 bases in the middle. This CDR3 is CASSFGSSHAKNIQYF. As DNA, the CDR3 is TGTGCCAGCAGCTTTGGCAGCAGTCATGCCAAAAACATTCAGTACTTC.

In its sample, this clonotype was seen many times. The gene calls are TRBV5-1 and TRBJ2-7; D gene uncertain. CDR1 is SGHRS, CDR2 YFSETQ, per germline. Trimming pared 7 bases from V and 1 base from J, leaving 12 bases between. There are 13 residues in the CDR3. The CDR3 here is CASCSTPSYEQYF. DNA of the CDR3: TGCGCCAGCTGCTCAACCCCATCCTACGAGCAGTACTTC.

In its sample, this clonotype was seen many times. The V gene is TRBV29-1, the J gene TRBJ2-3; possibly TRBD1 or TRBD2 for D (7 bases each). CDR1 is SQVTM and CDR2 is ANQGSEA in the germline V gene. V gave up 8 bases and J gave up 4 bases, with 16 bases separating them. The CDR3 has 13 residues. The CDR3 loop reads CSQGGEIPDTQYF. The CDR3 DNA sequence: TGCAGCCAGGGGGGGGAGATCCCAGATACGCAGTATTTT.